This entry lists 23 T cell receptor beta chains sequenced from one sample in a study of long-term antiretroviral therapy in people with HIV. Assay version v3.0 of immunoSEQ was used, and it was run at survey level. The data were produced by immunoSEQ multiplex PCR, yet TCRdb's version contains in-frame clones alone and is incomplete. The sample holds 20,000 to 30,000 clones, more than 65% seen once. The sample in question was unsorted PBMCs, obtained 4.4 years after starting antiretroviral therapy. The source is a man aged 30 to 45 with HIV.

This chain joins TRBV4-3 and TRBJ2-7; tentative D call: TRBD2 (6 bases). CDR3 length: 15 amino acids. Trimming took 1 base from V and 0 from J, leaving 10 bases between them. Germline CDR1 LGHNA, CDR2 YSLEER. As DNA, the CDR3 is TGCGCCAGCAGCCAAGGGCGGGACGTCTCCTACGAGCAGTACTTC. Its translation: CASSQGRDVSYEQYF.

The genes are TRBV19 and TRBJ1-1, with 7 bases matching TRBD1. Germline V gene lookup returns CDR1 LNHDA and CDR2 SQIVND (reference sequence). This CDR3 is built from 18 residues. The junction had 14 bases not matched to a gene; V was cut back by 3 bases and J by 1 base. CDR3 sequence reads: CASSISAETGMSNTEAFF. As DNA, the CDR3 is TGTGCCAGTAGTATTTCCGCCGAGACAGGGATGTCGAACACTGAAGCTTTCTTT.

The chain employs TRBV27 and TRBJ2-1; tentative D call: TRBD2 (5 bases). Per germline, CDR1 MNHEY and CDR2 SMNVEV (reference sequence). The V end was cut by 0 bases, the J end by 0 bases, with 9 bases between. This CDR3 contains 16 residues. The CDR3 nucleotides are TGTGCCAGCAGTTTATCGGAGCGGAGCTCCTACAATGAGCAGTTCTTC. Translating gives CASSLSERSSYNEQFF.

With regard to this clone: The junction does not match germline at one end; this may be a read error. This chain connects TRBV7-7 to TRBJ2-2; no clear D. The CDR3 sequence is 15 residues long. The germline V gene encodes CDR1 SSHAT and CDR2 FNYEAQ (reference sequence). The CDR3 here is CASSFETSGAGELFF. CDR3 bases: TGTGCTAGCAGCTTTGAGACTTCGGGCGCCGGGGAGCTGTTTTTT. Variable domain in full (rest from reference TRBV7-7 and TRBJ2-2): GAGVSQSPRYKVTKRGQDVTLRCDPISSHATLYWYQQALGQGPEFLTYFNYEAQPDKSGLPSDRFSAERPEGSISTLTIQRTEQRDSAMYRCASSFETSGAGELFFGEGSRLTVL.

CDR3 sequence: CATSRRDVGVNEQYF. CDR3 DNA sequence: TGTGCCACCAGCCGCCGGGACGTAGGAGTCAACGAGCAGTACTTC. The genes are TRBV15 and TRBJ2-7; either TRBD1 or TRBD2 may supply D (5 bases each). The germline V and J ends were trimmed by 5 bases and 5 bases, with 19 bases remaining between them. CDR1 and CDR2 from the germline V gene are LNHNV and YYDKDF (reference sequence). The CDR3 is made up of 15 amino acids.

The gene calls are TRBV11-2 and TRBJ2-7, with a weak D call TRBD2 (5 bases). Trimming removed 5 bases at V and 6 bases at J, with 14 bases between. This CDR3 spans 13 amino acids. Germline-derived CDR1 and CDR2 are SGHAT and FQNNGV. The CDR3 region is CASSPQRASEQYF. The CDR3 bases are TGTGCCAGCAGCCCCCAGAGGGCTTCCGAGCAGTACTTC.

This clone was detected only once. J is TRBJ1-5 and V is TRBV10-1; TRBD1 matches 7 bases. Germline CDR1 is WNHNN and CDR2 is SYGVQD (reference sequence). V gave up 6 bases and J gave up 5 bases; unmatched junction bases: 4. The CDR3 runs to 13 residues. CDR3 amino acids: CASSPGTDQPQHF. CDR3 coding DNA: TGCGCCAGCAGCCCCGGGACAGATCAGCCCCAGCATTTT.

The genes are TRBV6-5 and TRBJ2-2; D call uncertain. Germline CDR1 is MNHEY and CDR2 is SVGAGI. This CDR3 is built from 12 residues. V was shortened by 5 bases and J by 7 bases, with 8 bases between the two germline ends. CDR3 in amino acids: CASSLDGGELFF. The CDR3 nucleotides read TGTGCCAGCAGTCTCGACGGCGGGGAGCTGTTTTTT.

This chain connects TRBV5-6 to TRBJ2-1; 7 nucleotides line up with TRBD1. The ends lost 3 bases at V and 13 bases at J; junction bases unmatched: 10. The CDR3 length is 13 residues. Germline CDR1 is SGHDT and CDR2 is YYEEEE. The CDR3 nucleotides read TGTGCCAGCAGCTCGTTAACAGGGGAGAAACAGTTCTTC. This encodes CASSSLTGEKQFF. The full variable domain, its missing parts supplied by reference TRBV5-6 and TRBJ2-1, is DAGVTQSPTHLIKTRGQQVTLRCSPKSGHDTVSWYQQALGQGPQFIFQYYEEEERQRGNFPDRFSGHQFPNYSSELNVNALLLGDSALYLCASSSLTGEKQFFGPGTRLTVL.

This chain uses TRBV7-2 with TRBJ1-2, with TRBD1 as a possible D gene (6 bases). V lost 2 bases to trimming and J lost 8 bases, with 12 bases between them. This CDR3 contains 13 residues. Germline loops: CDR1 SGHTA, CDR2 FQGNSA. CDR3 sequence reads: CASSLQDRGGYTF. CDR3 bases: TGTGCCAGCAGCTTACAGGACAGAGGAGGCTACACCTTC. The variable domain in full, completed from reference TRBV7-2 and TRBJ1-2, reads GAGVSQSPSNKVTEKGKDVELRCDPISGHTALYWYRQSLGQGLEFLIYFQGNSAPDKSGLPSDRFSAERTGGSVSTLTIQRTQQEDSAVYLCASSLQDRGGYTFGSGTRLTVV.

This chain uses TRBV27 with TRBJ1-5; D is unclear. The V gene lost 5 bases and the J gene lost 8 bases, with 19 bases spanning the gap. The CDR3 loop spans 15 amino acids. CDR1 MNHEY and CDR2 SMNVEV come from the germline V gene (reference sequence). In nucleotides, the CDR3 is TGTGCCAGCAGTCCCAGGACGGCTAGAGGAGAGCCCCAGCATTTT. Amino acids: CASSPRTARGEPQHF.

The chain recombines TRBV18 with TRBJ2-3; D call uncertain. This CDR3 is 12 amino acids long. Trimming took off 3 bases at V and 2 bases at J, with 3 bases between the two ends. Germline CDR1 and CDR2: KGHSH and LQKENI. The CDR3, as DNA: TGTGCCAGCTCACCTGACACAGATACGCAGTATTTT. Its translation: CASSPDTDTQYF.

The chain combines TRBV5-4 with TRBJ2-1, with 10 bases aligning to TRBD1. V lost 4 bases to trimming and J lost 2 bases; unmatched junction nucleotides: 3. This CDR3 region has 15 residues. Germline loops: CDR1 SGHNT, CDR2 YYREEE (reference sequence). In nucleotides, the CDR3 is TGTGCCAGCAGCCGTGGACAGGGGGCCTACAATGAGCAGTTCTTC. It encodes CASSRGQGAYNEQFF.

The sample holds one count of this clone. The chain links TRBV11-3 to TRBJ2-7; D unresolved. The germline V gene has CDR1 SGHNT and CDR2 YENEEA. The CDR3 sequence is 14 residues long. The germline V and J ends were trimmed by 5 bases and 5 bases, with 16 bases remaining between them. The CDR3 spells CASSGTPLGNEQYF. The CDR3, as DNA: TGTGCCAGCAGCGGTACTCCCCTGGGCAACGAGCAGTACTTC.

V is TRBV10-2 and J is TRBJ2-2; D is unclear. Per the germline V gene, CDR1 is WSHSY and CDR2 is SAAADI. The CDR3 contains 12 residues. V lost 3 bases, J lost 6 bases, and 5 bases lay in between. The CDR3 DNA is TGCGCCAGCAGTGACCAACCCGGGGAGCTGTTTTTT. It codes for CASSDQPGELFF.

This chain uses TRBV4-3 with TRBJ2-7; weak D call: TRBD2 (6 bases). This CDR3 contains 16 residues. Trimming removed 1 base at V and 3 bases at J, with 16 bases between. Germline loops: CDR1 LGHNA, CDR2 YSLEER. CDR3 loop: CASSQAVRDFVYEQYF. The CDR3 DNA sequence: TGCGCCAGCAGCCAAGCCGTCCGGGACTTCGTCTACGAGCAGTACTTC.

The chain couples TRBV6-5 to TRBJ2-1; 14 bases align to TRBD2. Germline assignment: CDR1 MNHEY and CDR2 SVGAGI. The CDR3 contains 16 residues. Trimming took 0 bases from V and 9 from J; bases not matched to a gene: 4. The CDR3 coding sequence is TGTGCCAGCAGTTACTCGGAGACTAGCGGGAGGGGTGAGCAGTTCTTC. This translates into CASSYSETSGRGEQFF.

This clone has just a few counts. The chain recombines TRBV4-1 with TRBJ1-5, with D uncertain. CDR3 length: 14 residues. The V end was cut by 1 base, the J end by 7 bases, with 11 bases between. Germline V gives CDR1 MGHRA, CDR2 YSYEKL. The CDR3 here is CASSQAIGSQPQHF. In nucleotides, the CDR3 is TGCGCCAGCAGCCAAGCTATAGGATCCCAGCCCCAGCATTTT.

This clone showed up just a few times. V is TRBV12-1 and J is TRBJ2-1; the table names TRBD1, a call not compared with the DNA. TRBV12-1 is a known pseudogene. The CDR3 extends over 18 amino acids. CDR3 coding DNA: TGTGCCAGCAGCTTTGCGGCGGAGAGGGGGAGCTCCTACAATGAGCAGTTCTTC. Its translation is CASSFAAERGSSYNEQFF.

The J gene is TRBJ1-5, the V gene TRBV6-5, with D possibly matching TRBD1 (5 bases). Trimming left V 5 bases short and J 2 bases short, with 13 bases between. The CDR3 sequence is 15 residues long. Germline assignment: CDR1 MNHEY and CDR2 SVGAGI. DNA for the CDR3: TGTGCCAGCAGTCTTGGGGCGTACGGCAATCAGCCCCAGCATTTT. Encoded protein: CASSLGAYGNQPQHF.

The chain links TRBV7-8 to TRBJ1-6, with unresolved D. The CDR3 is 14 residues long. V gave up 1 base and J gave up 7 bases, with 8 bases separating them. Looked up from germline, CDR1 is SGHVS and CDR2 is FQNEAQ. DNA for the CDR3: TGTGCCAGCAGCTTAGGATCAGCCAATTCACCCCTCCACTTT. It specifies CASSLGSANSPLHF.

This clone was recorded once. The chain uses TRBV7-2 and TRBJ1-3; D is ambiguous. V lost 1 base and J 0 bases, leaving 10 bases between the germline ends. This CDR3 has 16 amino acids. From germline, CDR1 is SGHTA and CDR2 FQGNSA. The CDR3 DNA follows: TGTGCCAGCAGCTTAGGTGGGCGCAGCTCTGGAAACACCATATATTTT. It is translated as CASSLGGRSSGNTIYF. The entire variable domain, with the rest obtained from reference TRBV7-2 and TRBJ1-3, is as follows: GAGVSQSPSNKVTEKGKDVELRCDPISGHTALYWYRQSLGQGLEFLIYFQGNSAPDKSGLPSDRFSAERTGGSVSTLTIQRTQQEDSAVYLCASSLGGRSSGNTIYFGEGSWLTVV.

This clone appeared once. The chain uses TRBV19 and TRBJ2-7; D is perhaps TRBD1 or TRBD2 (5 bases each). Trimming removed 6 bases at V and 7 bases at J, with 19 bases between. Germline assignment: CDR1 LNHDA and CDR2 SQIVND (reference sequence). There are 14 residues in the CDR3. CDR3 amino acids: CASSPGTAGREQYF. CDR3 in DNA: TGTGCCAGTAGCCCGGGGACGGCCGGTCGGGAGCAGTACTTC.